This T cell receptor (beta chain) originates from a study of Ad26.COV2.S vaccination and SARS-CoV-2 variants. Study information: Ad26.COV2.S given intramuscularly, once or twice 56 days apart. General study findings and limits: After vaccination, reports described spike-specific CD8+ and CD4+ T cell responses as showing substantial breadth. Similar non-spike TCR breadth was seen in vaccine and placebo recipients.

Treatment noted: about 20 received Ad26.COV2.S at low or high dose, single or two shots; 5 received placebo; per-sample allocation not given. Collection of samples fell on day 63 after the first vaccine or placebo injection. Ad26 vector vaccine expressed Wuhan-strain SARS-CoV-2 spike. Data came from immunoSEQ multiplex PCR; TCRdb stores just in-frame clones and leaves some out. The top ten clones hold approximately 4.5% of a sample with roughly 300,000 clones, more than 85% of them seen once. This CDR3 spans 17 amino acids. The V and J ends lost 6 bases and 0 bases respectively, with 15 bases between them. Germline CDR1 reads SGHAT; CDR2 reads FQNNGV. Worth noting for this clone: Its target is not known.

V gene TRBV11-2 combines with J gene TRBJ2-6; perhaps TRBD1 as D (6 bases). The source material was peripheral blood, sampled in a trial of Ad26.COV2.S vaccine versus placebo. The receptor comes from a person aged 18-65 years who received the Ad26.COV2.S COVID-19 vaccine or a placebo. CDR3 bases: TGTGCCAGCAGGAAAAGACAGGCCGGCTCTGGGGCCAACGTCCTGACTTTC. This translates into CASRKRQAGSGANVLTF.